This entry lists 9 T cell receptor beta chains sequenced from one sample in a study of blood T cell repertoires in COVID-19. Generated by immunoSEQ multiplex PCR, the TCRdb table keeps only in-frame clones and is missing some. Of around 58,000 clones in the sample, approximately 88% were seen once. The sample consisted of peripheral blood. The receptors shown here come from a human donor in a cohort sampled during active COVID-19.

The chain recombines TRBV5-4 with TRBJ2-7, with 9 bases fitting TRBD2. Looked up from germline, CDR1 is SGHNT and CDR2 is YYREEE (reference sequence). The CDR3 is made up of 15 amino acids. Losses at the gene ends were 5 bases for V and 0 bases for J; bases not matched to a gene: 6. The CDR3 DNA reads TGTGCCAGCAGTTCCGGACTAGCGACCTCCTACGAGCAGTACTTC. Encoded protein: CASSSGLATSYEQYF.

The V call is TRBV4-3, the J call TRBJ2-5; 8 bases fit TRBD2. The CDR3 loop spans 15 amino acids. The J segment lost 2 bases and the V segment lost 4 bases, leaving 6 bases of the junction unmatched. Per the germline V gene, CDR1 is LGHNA and CDR2 is YSLEER. The CDR3 coding sequence is TGCGCCAGCAGCCGGCGGGGGGCCCCACAAGAGACCCAGTACTTC. Its translation is CASSRRGAPQETQYF.

This clone was counted a few times. The V and J genes are TRBV29-1 and TRBJ1-2; possible D gene TRBD1, 5 bases. CDR3 length: 12 amino acids. Trimming took off 7 bases at V and 4 bases at J, with 13 bases between the two ends. Germline V gene sequence: CDR1 SQVTM, CDR2 ANQGSEA. CDR3 loop: CSAADTGYGYTF. As DNA, the CDR3 is TGCAGCGCCGCCGATACAGGCTATGGCTACACCTTC.

The CDR3 protein is CASSYGRMNTEAFF. The CDR3 DNA follows: TGTGCCAGCAGTTACGGGCGAATGAACACTGAAGCTTTCTTT. The chain combines TRBV6-5 with TRBJ1-1, with D unresolved. Germline loops: CDR1 MNHEY, CDR2 SVGAGI. With 2 bases removed from V and 0 bases from J, the gap between germline ends came to 7 bases. This CDR3 region has 14 residues.

The chain uses TRBV6-4 and TRBJ2-5, with no clear D. Deletions cut 11 bases from V and 5 bases from J, with 18 bases between. The germline V gene has CDR1 MRHNA and CDR2 SNTAGT. The CDR3 has 13 residues. Here the CDR3 reads CAPTDVRRETQYF. CDR3 coding DNA: TGTGCCCCGACGGATGTGAGGCGGGAGACCCAGTACTTC.

This sequence joins TRBV20-1 and TRBJ1-1, with TRBD1 matching 8 bases. The CDR3 runs to 13 residues. V lost 3 bases to trimming and J lost 4 bases; unmatched junction nucleotides: 4. The germline CDR1 and CDR2 sequences are DFQATT and SNEGSKA (reference sequence). CDR3 sequence: CSASGQGFTEAFF. In nucleotides, the CDR3 is TGCAGTGCTAGTGGACAGGGATTCACTGAAGCTTTCTTT.

The chain carries TRBV11-2 and TRBJ2-7, with 9 bases fitting TRBD2. Germline-derived CDR1 and CDR2 are SGHAT and FQNNGV. The CDR3 runs 16 residues. Trimming cost V 1 base and J 1 base; bases outside gene matches: 5. The CDR3 region has the DNA TGTGCCAGCAGCTTAGTTAGCCTAGCGGGGTCCTACGAGCAGTACTTC. It translates to CASSLVSLAGSYEQYF.

This clone was picked up a small number of times. V is TRBV18 and J is TRBJ2-5; D may be TRBD1 (6 bases). The CDR3 is 15 residues long. CDR1 KGHSH and CDR2 LQKENI come from the germline V gene. The V and J ends lost 2 bases and 5 bases respectively, with 15 bases between them. The CDR3 protein is CASSPSGQPSETQYF. As DNA, the CDR3 is TGTGCCAGCTCACCAAGTGGACAGCCCTCCGAGACCCAGTACTTC.

The rearrangement links TRBV5-6 to TRBJ1-2, with no clear D. The CDR3 sequence is 14 residues long. Per germline, CDR1 SGHDT and CDR2 YYEEEE. V was pared by 4 bases and J by 4 bases, with 14 bases between. The CDR3 sequence: CASSRPGDLYGYTF. For the CDR3, the DNA is TGTGCCAGCAGCAGACCCGGGGATCTCTATGGCTACACCTTC. Combining the CDR3 with reference TRBV5-6 and TRBJ1-2 gives the whole variable domain DAGVTQSPTHLIKTRGQQVTLRCSPKSGHDTVSWYQQALGQGPQFIFQYYEEEERQRGNFPDRFSGHQFPNYSSELNVNALLLGDSALYLCASSRPGDLYGYTFGSGTRLTVV.